This is a list of T cell receptor beta chains from one sample in a study of blood T cell repertoires in COVID-19. Sequenced by immunoSEQ multiplex PCR; TCRdb stores in-frame clones only, minus some. The sample yields some 72,000 clones, 85% to 90% seen once. The sample comprised peripheral blood. These receptors originate from a man in his sixties with acute or convalescent COVID-19. Both conserved end residues are part of each CDR3. A D gene is named only where the DNA matches it firmly. The size entry is marked missing in some rows and otherwise reads once, few, many or a size class.

-	TRBD2	TRBV9	TRBJ2-1	CASSPRTSGGAFEQFF	TGTGCCAGCAGCCCCAGGACTAGCGGGGGGGCGTTTGAGCAGTTCTTC
-	-	TRBV24-1	TRBJ2-5	CATSDSQAGRQETQYF	TGTGCCACCAGTGATTCCCAGGCGGGACGGCAAGAGACCCAGTACTTC
-	TRBD1	TRBV28	TRBJ2-7	CASRGATGLGEQYF	TGTGCCAGCAGGGGAGCGACAGGGCTCGGCGAGCAGTACTTC
-	TRBD2	TRBV28	TRBJ2-1	CASRSGGSSYNEQFF	TGTGCCAGCAGATCCGGGGGGAGCTCCTACAATGAGCAGTTCTTC
-	TRBD2	TRBV6-5	TRBJ2-7	CASNPFGEGTYEQYF	TGTGCCAGCAACCCTTTTGGGGAGGGGACCTACGAGCAGTACTTC
once	-	TRBV29-1	TRBJ2-3	CSVEGTYSTDTQYF	TGCAGCGTTGAGGGGACTTATAGCACAGATACGCAGTATTTT
-	TRBD1	TRBV30	TRBJ1-5	CAWSSGQGGLSNQPQHF	TGTGCCTGGAGTTCCGGACAGGGAGGACTTAGCAATCAGCCCCAGCATTTT
-	-	TRBV27	TRBJ1-4	CASSLGGFRNEKLFF	TGTGCCAGCAGTTTAGGGGGGTTCCGTAATGAAAAACTGTTTTTT
once	-	TRBV24-1	TRBJ2-7	CATTYGRATSSYEQYF	TGTGCCACCACTTACGGCAGGGCGACGTCCTCCTACGAGCAGTACTTC
-	-	TRBV7-7	TRBJ2-5	CASSLKLGLQETQYF	TGTGCCAGCAGCTTAAAATTGGGCCTCCAAGAGACCCAGTACTTC
-	-	TRBV14	TRBJ2-2	CASSQDLSGTRSRGLFF	TGTGCCAGCAGCCAAGATCTCTCCGGGACGCGATCGCGGGGATTGTTTTTT
-	-	TRBV4-1	TRBJ1-4	CASSLSGSTNEKLFF	TGCGCCAGCAGCCTAAGCGGGTCAACTAATGAAAAACTGTTTTTT
once	TRBD2	TRBV6-6	TRBJ2-1	CASSPTGFGGAYNEQFF	TGTGCCAGCAGTCCGACGGGGTTCGGGGGGGCCTACAATGAGCAGTTCTTC
-	TRBD1	TRBV27	TRBJ2-2	CATGAGTGDGGELFF	TGTGCCACGGGGGCCGGGACAGGGGACGGCGGGGAGCTGTTTTTT
few	-	TRBV19	TRBJ1-1	CASRKGPGRERTEAFF	TGTGCCAGTAGAAAGGGCCCCGGTCGGGAGAGGACTGAAGCTTTCTTT
-	TRBD2	TRBV5-6	TRBJ2-3	CASSSPGLVTDTQYF	TGTGCCAGCAGCTCCCCGGGACTAGTAACAGATACGCAGTATTTT
-	-	TRBV19	TRBJ1-1	CASSGENMNTEAFF	TGTGCCAGTAGTGGGGAGAACATGAACACTGAAGCTTTCTTT
-	-	TRBV24-1	TRBJ2-7	CATSGTEGYEQYF	TGTGCCACCAGTGGGACAGAAGGTTACGAGCAGTACTTC
-	TRBD1	TRBV9	TRBJ1-5	CASSDTGGQPQHF	TGTGCCAGCAGCGATACAGGGGGGCAGCCCCAGCATTTT
-	-	TRBV6-5	TRBJ2-5	CASSYDRLPQETQYF	TGTGCCAGCAGTTATGACAGGTTACCTCAAGAGACCCAGTACTTC
-	TRBD2	TRBV6-5	TRBJ2-7	CAGERENEQYF	TGTGCCGGGGAGCGGGAGAACGAGCAGTACTTC
-	-	TRBV18	TRBJ2-7	CASSGQAISYEQYF	TGTGCCAGCTCAGGGCAGGCGATCTCCTACGAGCAGTACTTC
-	TRBD1	TRBV30	TRBJ1-6	CAWRSGGTPNSPLHF	TGTGCCTGGAGGTCAGGGGGCACGCCTAATTCACCCCTCCACTTT
-	TRBD1	TRBV9	TRBJ1-4	CASSVQGGTNEKLFF	TGTGCCAGCAGCGTTCAGGGGGGCACTAATGAAAAACTGTTTTTT
-	-	TRBV11-2	TRBJ1-1	CASTLGSNTEAFF	TGTGCCAGCACCCTCGGGTCGAACACTGAAGCTTTCTTT
once	-	TRBV18	TRBJ1-5	CASSSLSLNSNQPQHF	TGTGCCAGCTCCTCCCTATCATTGAATAGCAATCAGCCCCAGCATTTT
-	-	TRBV6-5	TRBJ2-2	CASSPTRTGELFF	TGTGCCAGCAGTCCGACTAGGACCGGGGAGCTGTTTTTT
-	-	TRBV3-1/TRBV3-2	TRBJ2-1	CASSQVPRLVNEQFF	TGTGCCAGCAGCCAAGTCCCCCGACTAGTCAATGAGCAGTTCTTC
once	TRBD1	TRBV5-4	TRBJ2-5	CASSYRGAETQYF	TGTGCCAGCAGCTACAGGGGGGCAGAGACCCAGTACTTC
-	-	TRBV29-1	TRBJ1-1	CSVHEVVAFF	TGCAGCGTTCACGAGGTAGTGGCTTTCTTT
few	TRBD1	TRBV5-1	TRBJ2-5	CASSLGTGAKGKETQYF	TGCGCCAGCAGCTTGGGTACAGGGGCGAAGGGTAAAGAGACCCAGTACTTC
few	TRBD1	TRBV4-1	TRBJ2-1	CASSQDGTGVDNEQFF	TGCGCCAGCAGCCAAGACGGGACAGGGGTGGACAATGAGCAGTTCTTC
-	TRBD1	TRBV5-1	TRBJ2-5	CASSLDRGEETQYF	TGCGCCAGCAGCTTGGACAGGGGGGAGGAGACCCAGTACTTC
-	-	TRBV7-8	TRBJ1-5	CASRGAGGNQPQHF	TGTGCCAGCAGGGGCGCGGGGGGCAATCAGCCCCAGCATTTT
few	TRBD1	TRBV18	TRBJ1-5	CASSPGQGNQPQHF	TGTGCCAGCTCACCGGGACAGGGCAATCAGCCCCAGCATTTT
-	TRBD2	TRBV29-1	TRBJ2-3	CSVELAGGSDTQYF	TGCAGCGTTGAGCTAGCGGGAGGATCGGATACGCAGTATTTT
-	TRBD1	TRBV6-6	TRBJ2-5	CASSQNPGQGWMGTQYF	TGTGCCAGCAGTCAAAACCCCGGACAGGGCTGGATGGGGACCCAGTACTTC
-	TRBD1	TRBV12-5	TRBJ2-5	CASGRTGAETQYF	TGTGCTAGTGGCCGCACAGGGGCAGAGACCCAGTACTTC
-	-	TRBV19	TRBJ2-1	CASSRDSRILEQFF	TGTGCCAGTAGCAGGGACTCCCGGATACTTGAGCAGTTCTTC
-	-	TRBV5-1	TRBJ1-6	CASSTNSLSPLHF	TGCGCCAGCAGCACGAACAGCCTTTCACCCCTCCACTTT
-	-	TRBV27	TRBJ2-7	CASSSRTEQYF	TGTGCCAGCAGTTCCCGGACAGAGCAGTACTTC